What follows are 21 T cell receptor beta chains derived from one specimen sequenced in a study of blood T cell repertoires in COVID-19. This table comes from immunoSEQ multiplex PCR, and its TCRdb copy is limited to in-frame clones, with some not included. The sample has 30,000 to 40,000 clones, nearly 90% seen once. Sequencing was performed on peripheral blood. Source of these receptors: a human donor in a cohort sampled during active COVID-19.

By its share, this clone is medium-sized. The rearrangement links TRBV6-5 to TRBJ2-1; 8 bases line up with TRBD2. J gave up 6 bases and V 0 bases, and 4 bases lay outside the gene matches. The V gene's germline CDR1 is MNHEY and CDR2 SVGAGI. The CDR3 runs to 15 residues. The CDR3 reads CASSYSSAGGNEQFF. In nucleotides, the CDR3 is TGTGCCAGCAGTTACTCATCTGCGGGGGGCAATGAGCAGTTCTTC.

The CDR3 loop is CASSRAGRGDQETQYF. The CDR3 DNA follows: TGTGCCAGCAGCCGAGCGGGGCGGGGGGACCAAGAGACCCAGTACTTC. The rearrangement joins TRBV5-4 to TRBJ2-5; 8 positions agree with TRBD2. The J segment lost 0 bases and the V segment lost 4 bases, leaving 8 bases of the junction unmatched. CDR1 and CDR2 from the germline V gene are SGHNT and YYREEE (reference sequence). The CDR3 sequence is 16 residues long. Based on the CDR3 plus reference TRBV5-4 and TRBJ2-5, the full variable domain is ETGVTQSPTHLIKTRGQQVTLRCSSQSGHNTVSWYQQALGQGPQFIFQYYREEENGRGNFPPRFSGLQFPNYSSELNVNALELDDSALYLCASSRAGRGDQETQYFGPGTRLLVL.

This clone came up once. The gene calls are TRBV7-9 and TRBJ1-4, with TRBD1 matching 8 bases. V gave up 1 base and J gave up 0 bases; unmatched junction bases: 1. Looked up from germline, CDR1 is SEHNR and CDR2 is FQNEAQ (reference sequence). The CDR3 sequence is 16 residues long. The CDR3 region is CASSLGDRTTNEKLFF. In DNA form, the CDR3 reads TGTGCCAGCAGCTTAGGGGACAGGACAACTAATGAAAAACTGTTTTTT.

This clone was seen only once. The V call is TRBV30, the J call TRBJ1-1, with D unresolved. CDR3 length: 12 residues. Germline-derived CDR1 and CDR2 are GTSNPN and SVGIG (reference sequence). Deletions cut 0 bases from V and 3 bases from J, with 5 bases between. CDR3 region: CAWSVTDTEAFF. For the CDR3, the DNA is TGTGCCTGGAGTGTAACGGACACTGAAGCTTTCTTT.

This clone is deemed medium-sized. The V call is TRBV6-5, the J call TRBJ2-2, with D maybe TRBD1 (6 bases). V was clipped by 6 bases and J by 7 bases, with 12 bases between them. CDR3 length: 13 amino acids. The V gene's germline CDR1 is MNHEY and CDR2 SVGAGI. The DNA of the CDR3 is TGTGCCAGCAGCCGACAGGCTGACGGGGAGCTGTTTTTT. It translates to CASSRQADGELFF.

This sequence joins TRBV29-1 and TRBJ1-1; TRBD1 is a possible D gene (5 bases). This CDR3 comprises 15 residues. V lost 4 bases and J lost 1, with 16 bases in between. CDR1 and CDR2 from the germline V gene are SQVTM and ANQGSEA. CDR3 coding DNA: TGCAGCGTTGGACGGCAGGGAGGAGCGAACACTGAAGCTTTCTTT. It encodes CSVGRQGGANTEAFF.

This clone was found once. J is TRBJ2-7 and V is TRBV6-6; 7 nucleotides line up with TRBD1. The CDR3 is made up of 15 amino acids. CDR1 and CDR2 (germline): MNHNY, SVGAGI (reference sequence). J was trimmed by 5 bases and V by 3 bases; bases with no gene match: 10. The CDR3 region has the DNA TGTGCCAGCAGTTATCGAAATACAGGGGAACACGAGCAGTACTTC. This sequence encodes CASSYRNTGEHEQYF.

This chain joins TRBV27 and TRBJ2-3; perhaps TRBD2 as D (6 bases). V gave up 8 bases and J gave up 1 base, with 13 bases separating them. From germline, CDR1 is MNHEY and CDR2 SMNVEV (reference sequence). This CDR3 has 14 residues. CDR3 bases: TGTGCCAGCGCGACTAGGGCGGGCACAGATACGCAGTATTTT. The encoded protein is CASATRAGTDTQYF.

The CDR3 sequence is CASSVAGGNYGYTF. DNA of the CDR3: TGTGCCAGCAGCGTCGCAGGGGGGAACTATGGCTACACCTTC. The rearrangement links TRBV9 to TRBJ1-2; 7 positions match TRBD1. V was pared by 2 bases and J by 2 bases, with 3 bases of the junction left unmatched. Germline CDR1 and CDR2: SGDLS and YYNGEE. This CDR3 has 14 amino acids.

The V gene is TRBV29-1, the J gene TRBJ1-1, with 7 bases that match TRBD1. The V gene end was trimmed by 4 bases and the J gene end by 3 bases; junction bases not matched to a gene: 2. Germline V gene data show CDR1 as SQVTM and CDR2 as ANQGSEA. This CDR3 contains 12 residues. In DNA form, the CDR3 reads TGCAGCGTTGCCACAGGGGACACTGAAGCTTTCTTT. Amino acids: CSVATGDTEAFF.

The chain combines TRBV7-2 with TRBJ2-7; D is possibly TRBD2 (6 bases). V shed 3 bases and J shed 2 bases, with 11 bases lying between them. This CDR3 contains 14 residues. CDR1 SGHTA and CDR2 FQGNSA come from the germline V gene. CDR3 coding DNA: TGTGCCAGCAGCTTGGGAGGCCATACCTACGAGCAGTACTTC. It codes for CASSLGGHTYEQYF.

The V call is TRBV5-6, the J call TRBJ1-1, with 10 bases fitting TRBD1. The V and J ends lost 2 bases and 4 bases, in that order; junction bases with no gene match: 5. The CDR3 has 15 amino acids. The germline CDR1 and CDR2 sequences are SGHDT and YYEEEE. CDR3 sequence: CASSLLTGGRTEAFF. The CDR3 bases are TGTGCCAGCAGCTTACTGACAGGGGGCCGCACTGAAGCTTTCTTT.

The chain carries TRBV6-5 and TRBJ2-7, with 8 bases that match TRBD1. The CDR3 totals 15 residues. With 6 bases clipped from V and 2 bases from J, the junction kept 9 bases outside the gene matches. CDR1 and CDR2 from the germline V gene are MNHEY and SVGAGI. CDR3 sequence: CASSPDREYPYEQYF. CDR3 nucleotides: TGTGCCAGCAGCCCGGACAGGGAGTATCCCTACGAGCAGTACTTC.

This clone appeared once. The chain uses TRBV6-5 and TRBJ1-1; D not resolved. CDR1 and CDR2 (germline): MNHEY, SVGAGI. This CDR3 spans 14 amino acids. V gave up 5 bases and J gave up 0 bases, with 10 bases separating them. The CDR3 DNA follows: TGTGCCAGCAGTATGGTGAGGTTGAACACTGAAGCTTTCTTT. It translates to CASSMVRLNTEAFF.

This clone was seen a few times. The chain combines TRBV5-5 with TRBJ2-7, with TRBD1 matching 9 bases. With 2 bases clipped from V and 6 bases from J, the junction kept 12 bases outside the gene matches. Germline assignment: CDR1 SGHKS and CDR2 YYEKEE (reference sequence). The length of the CDR3 is 16 residues. The CDR3 bases are TGTGCCAGCAGCTTCCTCGGGACAGGGCAGGATGGCGAGCAGTACTTC. This sequence encodes CASSFLGTGQDGEQYF.

V gene TRBV5-6 combines with J gene TRBJ1-1; 9 nucleotides line up with TRBD1. V trimming: 5 bases; J trimming: 4 bases; junction bases outside the gene matches: 3. The CDR3 totals 13 residues. Per germline, CDR1 SGHDT and CDR2 YYEEEE. In DNA form, the CDR3 reads TGTGCCAGCAGAAGGACAGGGGTCACTGAAGCTTTCTTT. Its translation: CASRRTGVTEAFF.

The chain has TRBV3-1 (or the pseudogene TRBV3-2) and TRBJ2-6; 13 nucleotides agree with TRBD2. V trimming: 3 bases; J trimming: 4 bases; junction bases outside the gene matches: 9. CDR1 is LGHDT and CDR2 is YNNKEL in the germline V gene (reference sequence). CDR3 length equals 19 residues. CDR3 DNA: TGTGCCAGCAGCCACCACACTAGCGGGGGGGCCGGAGGGGCCAACGTCCTGACTTTC. As protein: CASSHHTSGGAGGANVLTF.

The chain links TRBV12-5 to TRBJ2-1, with 11 bases identical to TRBD2. V gave up 1 base and J gave up 9 bases; unmatched junction bases: 14. Germline V CDR1 and CDR2: LGHNT, FRNRAP. The CDR3 sequence is 18 residues long. The CDR3: CASGLAQRGLAGGTEQFF. The DNA of the CDR3 is TGTGCTAGTGGTTTGGCACAACGAGGGCTAGCGGGGGGTACTGAGCAGTTCTTC.

V usage is TRBV6-5 and J usage is TRBJ2-2; weak D call: TRBD1 (6 bases). CDR3 length: 14 amino acids. Trimming cost V 3 bases and J 3 bases, with 8 bases left between them. The V gene's germline CDR1 is MNHEY and CDR2 SVGAGI. CDR3 nucleotide sequence: TGTGCCAGCAGTTATCACAGGGACACCGGGGAGCTGTTTTTT. Translation gives CASSYHRDTGELFF.

This chain links TRBV5-6 with TRBJ1-6, with 8 bases matching TRBD1. There are 14 residues in the CDR3. The ends lost 3 bases at V and 7 bases at J; junction bases unmatched: 3. From germline, CDR1 is SGHDT and CDR2 YYEEEE. The CDR3 protein is CASSSDRENSPLHF. The CDR3 DNA reads as TGTGCCAGCAGCTCGGACAGGGAGAATTCACCCCTCCACTTT.

The J gene is TRBJ2-7, the V gene TRBV9; TRBD1 matches at 7 bases. V was pared by 4 bases and J by 2 bases, with 9 bases of the junction left unmatched. The V gene's germline CDR1 is SGDLS and CDR2 YYNGEE. This CDR3 has 15 amino acids. CDR3 sequence reads: CASSPNAGTAYEQYF. The CDR3 bases are TGTGCCAGCAGCCCAAACGCCGGGACAGCCTACGAGCAGTACTTC.